This T cell receptor (beta chain) was profiled in a study of cytotoxic CD8 clonotypes in ibrutinib-treated CLL. V was shortened by 5 bases and J by 8 bases, with 15 bases between the two germline ends. There are 13 residues in the CDR3. Germline values: CDR1 SGHVS, CDR2 FNYEAQ. In its sample, this clone was seen a few times. The antigen remains unidentified. Study results and limitations: Sustained-remission and progressing patients' sampling times differed.

Generated by immunoSEQ multiplex PCR, the TCRdb table keeps only in-frame clones and is missing some. The sample includes hundreds of thousands of clones, around 66% of them seen just once. This sample comprised PBMCs, obtained after 36 months of ibrutinib treatment. The sequence was collected from a human donor with chronic lymphocytic leukemia. The rearrangement joins TRBV7-6 to TRBJ1-2, with TRBD1 as a possible D gene (6 bases). The DNA for the CDR3 is TGTGCCAGCAGCCCCGAGGGGGGTTGGGGCTACACCTTC. Protein product: CASSPEGGWGYTF.